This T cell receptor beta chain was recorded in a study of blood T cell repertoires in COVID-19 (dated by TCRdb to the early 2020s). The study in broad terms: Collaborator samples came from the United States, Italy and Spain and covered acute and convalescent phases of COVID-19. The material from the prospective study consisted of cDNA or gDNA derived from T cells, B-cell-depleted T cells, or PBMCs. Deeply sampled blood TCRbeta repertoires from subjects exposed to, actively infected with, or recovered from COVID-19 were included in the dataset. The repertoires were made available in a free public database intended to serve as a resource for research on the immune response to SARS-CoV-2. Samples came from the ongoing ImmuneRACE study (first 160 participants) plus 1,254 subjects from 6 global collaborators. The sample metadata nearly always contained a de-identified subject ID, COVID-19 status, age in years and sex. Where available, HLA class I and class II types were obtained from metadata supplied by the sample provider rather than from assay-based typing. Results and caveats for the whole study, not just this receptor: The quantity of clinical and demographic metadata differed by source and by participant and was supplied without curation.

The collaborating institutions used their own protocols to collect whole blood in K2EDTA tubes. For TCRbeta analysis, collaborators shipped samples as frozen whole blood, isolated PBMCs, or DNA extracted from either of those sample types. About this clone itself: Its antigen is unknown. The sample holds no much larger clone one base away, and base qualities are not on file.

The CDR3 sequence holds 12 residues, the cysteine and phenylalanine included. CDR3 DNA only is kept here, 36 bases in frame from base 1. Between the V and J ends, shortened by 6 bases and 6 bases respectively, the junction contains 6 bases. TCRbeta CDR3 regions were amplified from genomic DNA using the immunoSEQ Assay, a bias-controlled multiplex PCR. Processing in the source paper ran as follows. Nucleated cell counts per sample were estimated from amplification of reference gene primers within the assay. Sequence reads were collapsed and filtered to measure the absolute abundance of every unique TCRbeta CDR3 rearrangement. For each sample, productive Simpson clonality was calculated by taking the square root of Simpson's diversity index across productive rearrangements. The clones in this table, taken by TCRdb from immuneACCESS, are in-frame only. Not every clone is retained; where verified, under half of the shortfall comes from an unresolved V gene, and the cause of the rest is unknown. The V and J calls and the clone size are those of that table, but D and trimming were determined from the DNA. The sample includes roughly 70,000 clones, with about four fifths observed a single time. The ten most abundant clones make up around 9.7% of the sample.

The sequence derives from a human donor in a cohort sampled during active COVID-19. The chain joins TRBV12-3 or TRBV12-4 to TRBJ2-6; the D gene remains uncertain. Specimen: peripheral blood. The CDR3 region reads CASREQANVLTF. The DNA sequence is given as TGTGCCAGCAGGGAGCAGGCCAACGTCCTGACTTTC.